This T cell receptor (beta chain) emerged from a study of blood T cells in healthy people across ages. The germline V gene has CDR1 DFQATT and CDR2 SNEGSKA (reference sequence). The CDR3 consists of 15 residues. The V gene end was trimmed by 4 bases and the J gene end by 2 bases; junction bases not matched to a gene: 7. A J-beta primer mix and a sample-barcoded 5' primer were used in a second PCR of roughly 7 to 12 cycles. Every cDNA molecule bore a tag from a template-switch adaptor containing 12 random nucleotides. TCRdb reprocessed the 5' RACE reads with MiXCR, giving one entry per CDR3 protein. The table has 660,000 or so distinct CDR3 sequences, around three fifths seen once; the top ten hold over 35%. The study recruited healthy Caucasian donors from Russia who were aged about 6 to 90.

The chain has TRBV20-1 and TRBJ2-1; TRBD2 aligns across 8 bases. Sample: blood. The TCR originated in a man between 60 and 75 years old in good health. CDR3 protein: CSATRSGETYNEQFF. CDR3 DNA sequence: TGCAGTGCTACTCGTAGCGGGGAGACCTACAATGAGCAGTTCTTC.